What follows is one T cell receptor beta chain and its context. Its antigen is as yet unknown. Clones were read by immunoSEQ multiplex PCR, and TCRdb kept only the in-frame ones, dropping some. The data contain some 140,000 clones, 85% to 90% of them singletons. The data stem from a study of cytomegalovirus exposure and HLA in healthy donors. Study-wide results and limits: The study put 150 or so TCR beta chains on its list as cytomegalovirus-associated. According to a subsequent analysis, TCR clusters from the first cohort were inclined to appear together in the 120 validation repertoires. For most TCR sequences rarity was the rule, although some public TCRs occurred in many donors. Confirmation was obtained in vitro that a few CMV-associated chains are specific for CMV antigens.

Deletions cut 3 bases from V and 4 bases from J, with 10 bases between. Germline CDR1 MNHNS, CDR2 SASEGT. CDR3 length: 14 amino acids. This rearrangement joins TRBV6-1 to TRBJ1-3; D gene ambiguous. The receptor was derived from a man in his late teens or twenties in good health and CMV-seronegative. Sample: PBMCs. The CDR3 DNA reads TGTGCCAGCAGTGAGCCTCGGAGAGGAAACACCATATATTTT. It specifies CASSEPRRGNTIYF.